The 31 T cell receptor beta chains in this list originate from one sample, sequenced in a study of T cell repertoires in cytomegalovirus infection. TCRdb independently ran MiXCR on the reads; one entry per CDR3 protein. The data hold about 490,000 distinct CDR3 sequences, with approximately 26% observed a single time. The sample consisted of PBMCs. These TCRs come from a human donor in good health (CMV status not recorded). Some clones in this sample may be carry-over from other donors' samples.

This rearrangement joins TRBV7-2 to TRBJ2-5, with D possibly matching TRBD1 (6 bases). The V gene's germline CDR1 is SGHTA and CDR2 FQGNSA. The CDR3 runs to 16 residues. The V and J ends lost 1 base and 5 bases respectively, with 17 bases between them. As DNA, the CDR3 is TGTGCCAGCAGCTTAGGGATGCTGCCCCAGGGGGAGACCCAGTACTTC. As protein: CASSLGMLPQGETQYF.

This clonotype was seen at least ten times. The gene calls are TRBV11-3 and TRBJ2-1; 7 bases agree with TRBD2. The CDR3 is 16 residues long. The germline gives CDR1 SGHNT, CDR2 YENEEA. The trim removed 5 bases at V and 4 bases at J, leaving 11 bases unmatched. CDR3 DNA: TGTGCCAGCAGCACACCGACTAGCCGTAAATACAATGAGCAGTTCTTC. This encodes CASSTPTSRKYNEQFF.

This clonotype was observed at least ten times. V and J are TRBV7-8 and TRBJ2-7, with 10 nucleotides matching TRBD2. Germline assignment: CDR1 SGHVS and CDR2 FQNEAQ. The CDR3 has 15 amino acids. J gave up 5 bases and V 1 base, and 5 bases lay outside the gene matches. Here the CDR3 DNA reads TGTGCCAGCAGCTTAGTGGGCACTAGCGGGAACGAGCAGTACTTC. Its protein is CASSLVGTSGNEQYF.

The sample holds one count of this clonotype. V and J are TRBV6-2 or TRBV6-3 and TRBJ2-1; 13 bases map to TRBD2. V lost 4 bases, J lost 6 bases, and 6 bases stayed unmatched. The CDR3 is 16 amino acids. The germline gives CDR1 MNHEY, CDR2 SVGEGT. CDR3 nucleotide sequence: TGTGCCAGCAGTTTGGGGACTAGCGGGATTTTCAATGAGCAGTTCTTC. Translating gives CASSLGTSGIFNEQFF.

This clonotype was found many times. The chain links TRBV7-2 to TRBJ2-7; D gene unclear. Trimming pared 4 bases from V and 0 bases from J, leaving 7 bases between. The CDR3 runs 13 residues. From germline, CDR1 is SGHTA and CDR2 FQGNSA. The CDR3 is CASSSISSYEQYF. CDR3 in DNA: TGTGCCAGCAGCTCTATAAGCTCCTACGAGCAGTACTTC.

This clonotype came up many times. This chain links TRBV5-1 with TRBJ1-1, with D unresolved. Germline V gene sequence: CDR1 SGHRS, CDR2 YFSETQ. The CDR3 contains 13 residues. V was cut by 4 bases and J by 1 base, with 8 bases left in between. In DNA, the CDR3 is TGCGCCAGCAGCCAGGCCGAGAACACTGAAGCTTTCTTT. Translating gives CASSQAENTEAFF.

This chain connects TRBV7-3 to TRBJ2-1; D possibly corresponds to TRBD2 (6 bases). CDR1 and CDR2 (germline): SGHTA, FQGTGA. The CDR3 is 15 amino acids. Trimming pared 0 bases from V and 8 bases from J, leaving 14 bases between. This CDR3 reads CASSLTGTGSDEQFF. CDR3 nucleotide sequence: TGTGCCAGCAGCTTAACCGGGACTGGTTCCGATGAGCAGTTCTTC.

This clonotype was observed a handful of times. CDR3 amino acids: CASSIVVRDDEQFF. As DNA, the CDR3 is TGTGCCAGTAGTATAGTAGTCCGGGACGATGAGCAGTTCTTC. The chain recombines TRBV19 with TRBJ2-1; D tentatively fits TRBD1 or TRBD2 (5 bases each). V was clipped by 1 base and J by 8 bases, with 12 bases between them. This CDR3 is built from 14 residues. Germline V gene sequence: CDR1 LNHDA, CDR2 SQIVND (reference sequence).

The gene calls are TRBV29-1 and TRBJ1-5, with TRBD1 matching over 8 bases. J gave up 7 bases and V 4 bases, and 9 bases lay outside the gene matches. Germline V gene sequence: CDR1 SQVTM, CDR2 ANQGSEA. The CDR3 consists of 14 residues. CDR3 amino acids: CSVGDGQGNQPQHF. The DNA for the CDR3 is TGCAGCGTTGGGGATGGACAGGGAAACCAGCCCCAGCATTTT.

This clonotype turned up a few times. The chain combines TRBV6-2 or TRBV6-3 with TRBJ2-1, with D maybe TRBD2 (6 bases). Germline V lookup: CDR1 MNHEY, CDR2 SVGEGT. V dropped 5 bases and J dropped 4 bases, with 18 bases sitting between them. The CDR3 length is 16 residues. The DNA for the CDR3 is TGTGCCAGCAGTCTCCCCCTCGCGGGATTTTACAATGAGCAGTTCTTC. It translates to CASSLPLAGFYNEQFF.

The V call is TRBV19, the J call TRBJ1-2, with no clear D. Germline V gene data show CDR1 as LNHDA and CDR2 as SQIVND (reference sequence). V dropped 4 bases and J dropped 8 bases, with 17 bases sitting between them. The CDR3 runs to 14 residues. In DNA form, the CDR3 reads TGTGCCAGTAGTAGGGCCCCGGAGAAGGTGGGCTACACCTTC. This encodes CASSRAPEKVGYTF.

Concerning this clonotype itself: This may be a read error: a much more frequent sequence differs by one nucleotide. The gene calls are TRBV7-8 and TRBJ2-7, with TRBD2 identical over 8 bases. The germline gives CDR1 SGHVS, CDR2 FQNEAQ. The CDR3 extends over 16 amino acids. With V trimmed by 1 base and J by 8 bases, 13 bases remained unmatched. The CDR3 nucleotides read TGTGCCAGCAGCTTAGTTCCCCGCGGGAGGACTTGGCAGCAGTACTTC. Amino acid sequence: CASSLVPRGRTWQQYF.

This clonotype has only a few counts. The genes are TRBV12-3 or TRBV12-4 and TRBJ2-3, with TRBD2 matching over 14 bases. There are 16 residues in the CDR3. V was pared by 5 bases and J by 5 bases, with 6 bases of the junction left unmatched. CDR3 in amino acids: CASSRGLAGEGDTQYF. CDR3 bases: TGTGCCAGCAGTCGGGGACTAGCGGGAGAGGGAGATACGCAGTATTTT.

This clonotype was picked up many times. The chain combines TRBV28 with TRBJ2-1; D ambiguous. Germline V gene data show CDR1 as MDHEN and CDR2 as SYDVKM. V lost 7 bases and J lost 7, with 8 bases in between. The length of the CDR3 is 11 residues. Here the CDR3 DNA reads TGTGCCAGCACCCAAACTAATGAGCAGTTCTTC. This encodes CASTQTNEQFF.

The rearrangement joins TRBV7-6 to TRBJ2-5; D may correspond to TRBD1 or TRBD2 (5 bases each). The V end lost 2 bases, the J end lost 4 bases, and 29 bases lay between the germline ends. CDR1 is SGHVS, CDR2 FNYEAQ, per germline. This CDR3 spans 20 amino acids. The CDR3 region has the DNA TGTGCCAGCAGCTTAAACTACCCCAGGACATGGGGGTTCCCCCCAGAGACCCAGTACTTC. Translating it yields CASSLNYPRTWGFPPETQYF.

At least ten counts were recorded for this clonotype. The chain is built from TRBV4-1 and TRBJ1-2, with D maybe TRBD1 (6 bases). Trimming took off 6 bases at V and 4 bases at J, with 18 bases between the two ends. From germline, CDR1 is MGHRA and CDR2 YSYEKL. The CDR3 has 15 amino acids. DNA for the CDR3: TGCGCCAGCAGTCCAGACATAACAGGGTCCTATGGCTACACCTTC. Translating gives CASSPDITGSYGYTF.

The chain uses TRBV7-8 and TRBJ2-3; 7 bases agree with TRBD2. This CDR3 spans 16 amino acids. Germline assignment: CDR1 SGHVS and CDR2 FQNEAQ. V lost 5 bases to trimming and J lost 5 bases; unmatched junction nucleotides: 13. CDR3 nucleotide sequence: TGTGCCAGCAGCACAGATACAGCGGGGAGAGGAGATACGCAGTATTTT. This translates into CASSTDTAGRGDTQYF.

This clonotype was found many times. V gene TRBV7-9 combines with J gene TRBJ1-4; 10 positions agree with TRBD1. Germline loops: CDR1 SEHNR, CDR2 FQNEAQ (reference sequence). J lost 10 bases, V lost 3 bases, and 17 bases had no gene match. The CDR3 is 18 amino acids. CDR3 residues: CASSFSLSTGTGEAKLFF. The CDR3 bases are TGTGCCAGCAGCTTTTCTTTATCGACCGGGACAGGGGAAGCAAAACTGTTTTTT.

This chain uses TRBV12-3 or TRBV12-4 with TRBJ2-3, with unresolved D. CDR3 length: 13 amino acids. V dropped 0 bases and J dropped 4 bases, with 5 bases sitting between them. CDR3 region: CASSLAQADTQYF. CDR3 nucleotide sequence: TGTGCCAGCAGTTTAGCGCAGGCAGATACGCAGTATTTT.

The chain carries TRBV6-8 and TRBJ2-5; D uncertain. Per germline, CDR1 MNHGY and CDR2 SAAAGT. The CDR3 has 15 amino acids. Between the trimmed V and J ends, which lost 6 bases and 5 bases, there was a span of 19 bases. For the CDR3, the DNA is TGTGCCAGCAGCTTTCATCCAGCCTCATATGAGACCCAGTACTTC. Its protein product is CASSFHPASYETQYF.

This clonotype occurred many times. The V gene is TRBV7-2, the J gene TRBJ2-5; no clear D. Trimming pared 1 base from V and 0 bases from J, leaving 6 bases between. The CDR3 has 14 amino acids. Germline V gives CDR1 SGHTA, CDR2 FQGNSA. The CDR3 spells CASSLGVNQETQYF. The DNA for the CDR3 is TGTGCCAGCAGCTTAGGGGTGAACCAAGAGACCCAGTACTTC.

The genes are TRBV12-3 or TRBV12-4 and TRBJ1-2; 10 nucleotides match TRBD1. V shed 5 bases and J 8 bases; nucleotides not matched to a gene: 11. The CDR3 loop spans 15 amino acids. Here the CDR3 reads CASSPTGDRGLGYTF. Written as DNA, the CDR3 is TGTGCCAGCAGTCCGACGGGGGACAGGGGCCTAGGCTACACCTTC.

This sequence joins TRBV28 and TRBJ2-3, with D possibly being TRBD1 or TRBD2 (5 bases each). CDR3 length: 15 amino acids. V was pared by 2 bases and J by 7 bases, with 16 bases between. CDR1 and CDR2 (germline): MDHEN, SYDVKM. The CDR3 nucleotides read TGTGCCAGCAGTTTAAGGGACCTGGCATGGAATACGCAGTATTTT. This gives the protein CASSLRDLAWNTQYF.

There are a few counts of this clonotype. The rearrangement links TRBV23-1 to TRBJ2-1; no reliable D call. TRBV23-1 is treated as an ORF (open reading frame) with a function not yet certain. There are 9 residues in the CDR3. V shed 4 bases and J shed 14 bases, with 6 bases lying between them. CDR3 nucleotide sequence: TGCGCCAGCAGTCGGCAGGAGTTCTTC. Protein: CASSRQEFF.

J is TRBJ1-1 and V is TRBV11-1; D is uncertain. V was pared by 5 bases and J by 5 bases, with 15 bases between. The germline gives CDR1 SGHAT, CDR2 FQDESV (reference sequence). This CDR3 is built from 14 residues. CDR3 residues: CASSPWGGSTEAFF. The CDR3 DNA sequence: TGTGCCAGCAGCCCCTGGGGTGGTTCGACTGAAGCTTTCTTT. Drawing the rest from reference TRBV11-1 and TRBJ1-1, the complete variable domain is EAEVAQSPRYKITEKSQAVAFWCDPISGHATLYWYRQILGQGPELLVQFQDESVVDDSQLPKDRFSAERLKGVDSTLKIQPAELGDSAMYLCASSPWGGSTEAFFGQGTRLTVV.

The gene calls are TRBV20-1 and TRBJ1-5; possibly TRBD1 for D (5 bases). This CDR3 spans 14 amino acids. V lost 0 bases, J lost 3 bases, and 9 bases lay in between. Germline V gene sequence: CDR1 DFQATT, CDR2 SNEGSKA (reference sequence). CDR3 coding DNA: TGCAGTGCTAGAGACAGGGTTTCCAATCAGCCCCAGCATTTT. This encodes CSARDRVSNQPQHF.

The chain couples TRBV4-1 to TRBJ2-1, with a weak D call TRBD1 (5 bases). This CDR3 is built from 15 residues. Trimming cost V 0 bases and J 7 bases, with 13 bases left between them. Germline CDR1 MGHRA, CDR2 YSYEKL. The CDR3 DNA reads as TGCGCCAGCAGCCAAGATAAGGGGCGTGGGAATGAGCAGTTCTTC. Residues: CASSQDKGRGNEQFF.

This clonotype was observed a few times. CDR3 in amino acids: CASSRSTSGSGELFF. The CDR3, as DNA: TGTGCCAGCAGCCGGTCAACTAGCGGGAGTGGGGAGCTGTTTTTT. This sequence joins TRBV28 and TRBJ2-2, with TRBD2 matching over 11 bases. Germline assignment: CDR1 MDHEN and CDR2 SYDVKM. J lost 8 bases, V lost 6 bases, and 8 bases had no gene match. The CDR3 extends over 15 amino acids.

The V gene is TRBV19, the J gene TRBJ1-2, with 9 positions matching TRBD1. The CDR3 is made up of 14 amino acids. V dropped 4 bases and J dropped 4; count of bases not matched to a gene: 4. Germline V gene sequence: CDR1 LNHDA, CDR2 SQIVND (reference sequence). In DNA, the CDR3 is TGTGCCAGTAGTAGGGACAGGGAACTCTATGGCTACACCTTC. It translates to CASSRDRELYGYTF.

The table lists this clonotype with many counts. The V and J genes are TRBV6-1 and TRBJ2-7, with 10 bases lining up with TRBD1. Losses at the gene ends were 6 bases for V and 2 bases for J; bases not matched to a gene: 13. The CDR3 is 17 residues long. Per the germline V gene, CDR1 is MNHNS and CDR2 is SASEGT. The DNA of the CDR3 is TGTGCCAGCAGGGGGGTCGACAGGGGGCGGATGACCTACGAGCAGTACTTC. Amino acids: CASRGVDRGRMTYEQYF.

In this sample, this clonotype turned up many times. The rearrangement links TRBV7-2 to TRBJ2-1, with TRBD2 identical over 7 bases. CDR1 is SGHTA and CDR2 is FQGNSA in the germline V gene. The length of the CDR3 is 16 residues. Losses at the gene ends were 5 bases for V and 4 bases for J; bases not matched to a gene: 11. The CDR3 here is CASSILAERRYNEQFF. In nucleotides, the CDR3 is TGTGCCAGCAGCATCCTAGCGGAGAGGAGATACAATGAGCAGTTCTTC.